This T cell receptor beta chain comes out of a study of blood T cell repertoires in COVID-19. Study-level information: Sites across the United States, Italy and Spain contributed samples from acute and convalescent COVID-19. PBMCs, B-cell-depleted T cells, or T cells were the source of the cDNA or gDNA that made up the material.

Assay: immunoSEQ multiplex PCR; the TCRdb copy retains only in-frame clones and omits some. The top ten clones hold about 40% of a sample with 120,000 or so clones, over 60% of them seen once. Germline loops: CDR1 SGHTA, CDR2 FQGNSA. CDR3 length equals 14 residues. The trim removed 2 bases at V and 7 bases at J, leaving 4 bases unmatched. Material: peripheral blood. This sequence originates from a man aged 35 to 55 with active or convalescent COVID-19. The chain has TRBV7-2 and TRBJ2-3; 9 nucleotides align to TRBD2. CDR3 in amino acids: CASSLSAGGNTQYF. The CDR3 region has the DNA TGTGCCAGCAGCTTAAGTGCGGGGGGGAATACGCAGTATTTT.